This T cell receptor beta chain was sequenced during a study of control samples from healthy donors and cancer patients (dated by TCRdb to the early 2020s). Trimmed from V: 5 bases; trimmed from J: 1 base; junction bases lacking a gene match: 6. Taken from the germline V gene, the CDR1 and CDR2 loops are SGHRS and YFSETQ. There are 15 amino acids in the CDR3, from cysteine to phenylalanine inclusive. Here the CDR3 DNA is all that survives: 45 bases in frame from base 1. In the case of this clone: No cognate antigen has been identified for it. No base quality information exists; no much larger clone differs at one position.

Library method: the immunoSEQ multiplex PCR assay. As stored in TCRdb, this immuneACCESS dataset retains in-frame rearrangements with V and J assigned. A fraction of the clones does not appear; measured against another copy, unresolved V genes explain less than half of the discrepancy, and the remainder lacks a known reason. The sample table records 55,000 to 75,000 clones; around 87% of these occur just once. 2% to 2.5% of the sample comes from the top ten. The origin of this receptor is a woman aged 45-59 years with head and neck cancer. Recombination connected TRBV5-1 to TRBJ1-1; TRBD1 matches 9 bases in the middle. Sample: PBMCs. CDR3 loop: CASSKGQGGNTEAFF. The sequenced DNA is TGCGCCAGCAGTAAGGGACAGGGCGGGAACACTGAAGCTTTCTTT.